This T cell receptor beta chain was recorded in a study of regulatory T cells in long-lasting Graves disease. This CDR3 is built from 16 residues. Trimming cost V 2 bases and J 3 bases; bases outside gene matches: 7. Germline CDR1 SGHDT, CDR2 YYEEEE. As concerns this clonotype: No antigen is known for it.

Study-level results: The TCR repertoire of persistent Graves' patients was less diverse than that of newly diagnosed ones. Newly diagnosed disease favored TRBV20-1 and TRBJ2-1 over persistent disease. Whereas 900 to 1,000 public clonotypes were shared by new patients, persistent patients shared more, at a few thousand. Only a small sample size was used, which may have cut accuracy.

Building the TCR beta libraries relied on iRepertoire HTBI primers, and CDR3 regions underwent Arm-PCR. TCRdb reprocessed the multiplex PCR reads via MiXCR and lists one record per CDR3 protein. The sample has approximately 230,000 distinct CDR3 sequences, around 17% seen once. Time point in this sample: newly diagnosed GD, antithyroid drugs for less than 3 months. From RNA extracted from PBMCs, the TCR library was made. The source material was peripheral blood mononuclear cells (PBMCs), sampled at new diagnosis, from a patient treated with antithyroid drugs. The V call is TRBV5-6, the J call TRBJ1-4; 7 nucleotides line up with TRBD1. This sequence originates from a female donor with Graves disease. The CDR3 loop reads CASSLNLQGPNEKLFF. The CDR3 DNA is TGTGCCAGCAGCTTAAACCTACAGGGGCCTAATGAAAAACTGTTTTTT.